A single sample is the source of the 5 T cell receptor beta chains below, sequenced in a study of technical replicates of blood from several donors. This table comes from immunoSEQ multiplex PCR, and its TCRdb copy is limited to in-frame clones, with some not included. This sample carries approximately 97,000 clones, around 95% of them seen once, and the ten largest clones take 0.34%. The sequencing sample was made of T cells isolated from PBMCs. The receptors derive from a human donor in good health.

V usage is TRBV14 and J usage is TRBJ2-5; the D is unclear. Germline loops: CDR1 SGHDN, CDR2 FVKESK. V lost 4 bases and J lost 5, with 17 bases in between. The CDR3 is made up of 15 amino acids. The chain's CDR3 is CASSPIRGARETQYF. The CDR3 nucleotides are TGTGCCAGCAGCCCGATCAGAGGAGCTAGGGAGACCCAGTACTTC.

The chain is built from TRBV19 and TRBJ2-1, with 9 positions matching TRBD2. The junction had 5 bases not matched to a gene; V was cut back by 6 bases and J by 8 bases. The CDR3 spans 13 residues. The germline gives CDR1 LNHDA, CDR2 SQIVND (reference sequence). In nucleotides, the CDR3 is TGTGCCAGTAGGGTCGGGACTAGCTATGAGCAGTTCTTC. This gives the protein CASRVGTSYEQFF.

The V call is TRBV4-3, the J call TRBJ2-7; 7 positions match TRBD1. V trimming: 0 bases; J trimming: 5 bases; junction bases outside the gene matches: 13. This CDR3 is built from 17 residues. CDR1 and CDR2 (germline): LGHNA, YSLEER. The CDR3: CASSQDGTGQVFDEQYF. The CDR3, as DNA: TGCGCCAGCAGCCAAGACGGAACCGGACAGGTATTCGACGAGCAGTACTTC.

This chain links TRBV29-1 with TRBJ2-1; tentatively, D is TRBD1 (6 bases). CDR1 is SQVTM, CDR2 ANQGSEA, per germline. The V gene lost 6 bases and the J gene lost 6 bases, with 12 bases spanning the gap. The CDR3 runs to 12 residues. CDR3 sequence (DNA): TGCAGCGTGGATACAGGGAGCAATGAGCAGTTCTTC. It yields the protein CSVDTGSNEQFF.

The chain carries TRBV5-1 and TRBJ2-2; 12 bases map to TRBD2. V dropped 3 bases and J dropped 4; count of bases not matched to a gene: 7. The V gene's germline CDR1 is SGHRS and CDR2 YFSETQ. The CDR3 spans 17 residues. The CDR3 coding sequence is TGCGCCAGCAGCTCTTCTAGCGGGAGGGTCGGCACCGGGGAGCTGTTTTTT. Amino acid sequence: CASSSSSGRVGTGELFF.